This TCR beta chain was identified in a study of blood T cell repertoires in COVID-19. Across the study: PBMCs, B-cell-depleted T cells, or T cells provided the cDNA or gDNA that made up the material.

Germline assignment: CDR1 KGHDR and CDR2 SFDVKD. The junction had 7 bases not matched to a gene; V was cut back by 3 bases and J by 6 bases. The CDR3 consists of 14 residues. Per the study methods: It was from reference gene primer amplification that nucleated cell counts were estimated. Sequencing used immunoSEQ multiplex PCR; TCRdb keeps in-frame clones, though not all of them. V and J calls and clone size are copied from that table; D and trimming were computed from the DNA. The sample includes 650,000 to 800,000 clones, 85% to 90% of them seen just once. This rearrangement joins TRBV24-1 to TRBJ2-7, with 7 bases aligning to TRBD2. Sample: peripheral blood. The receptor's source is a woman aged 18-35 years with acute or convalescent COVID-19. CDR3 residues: CATSDPGTKPEQYF. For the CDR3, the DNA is TGTGCCACCAGTGATCCCGGGACTAAGCCCGAGCAGTACTTC.